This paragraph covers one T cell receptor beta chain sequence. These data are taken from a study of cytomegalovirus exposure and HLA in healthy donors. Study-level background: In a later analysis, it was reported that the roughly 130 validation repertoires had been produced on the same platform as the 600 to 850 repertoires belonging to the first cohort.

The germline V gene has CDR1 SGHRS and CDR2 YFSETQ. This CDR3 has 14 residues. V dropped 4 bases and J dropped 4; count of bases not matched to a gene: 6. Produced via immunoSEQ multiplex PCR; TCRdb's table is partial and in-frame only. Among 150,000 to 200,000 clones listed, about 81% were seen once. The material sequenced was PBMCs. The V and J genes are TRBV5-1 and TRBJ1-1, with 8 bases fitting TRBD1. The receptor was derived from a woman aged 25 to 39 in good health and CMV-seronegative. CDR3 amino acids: CASSTGQVVTEAFF. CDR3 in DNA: TGCGCCAGCAGCACGGGACAGGTTGTCACTGAAGCTTTCTTT.